These T cell receptor beta chains were read from a single sample in a study of cytomegalovirus exposure and HLA in healthy donors. Assay: immunoSEQ multiplex PCR; the TCRdb copy retains only in-frame clones and omits some. Altogether some 150,000 clones are present, approximately 87% being singletons, with the ten largest covering 1.5%. Sequencing was done on a sample of PBMCs. These receptors all stem from a man aged 35 to 55 in good health and CMV-seronegative. CDR3s include the opening cysteine and the closing phenylalanine or tryptophan. The order of the fields is J gene, V gene, D gene, clone size, CDR3 protein, CDR3 DNA. The D gene is left open where the match is weak. A row's size may be missing; if present it is once, few, many or a size class.

>TRBJ2-5|TRBV11-2|TRBD2|.
CASSPGLAEQETQYF
TGTGCCAGCAGCCCGGGACTAGCGGAACAAGAGACCCAGTACTTC
>TRBJ2-7|TRBV7-2|TRBD2|.
CASSLAASGSVYEQYF
TGTGCCAGCAGCTTAGCGGCTAGCGGGAGTGTCTACGAGCAGTACTTC
>TRBJ2-3|TRBV9|TRBD1|.
CASSVGTGGDTQYF
TGTGCCAGCAGCGTAGGAACAGGGGGAGATACGCAGTATTTT
>TRBJ2-7|TRBV7-9|.|.
CASSLEGGGTYEQYF
TGTGCCAGCAGCTTAGAAGGCGGCGGAACCTACGAGCAGTACTTC
>TRBJ2-7|TRBV13|.|.
CASSLARQSSYEQYF
TGTGCCAGCAGCTTAGCGCGACAAAGCTCCTACGAGCAGTACTTC
>TRBJ2-4|TRBV6-6|TRBD1|.
CASRTGTGVAKNIQYF
TGTGCCAGCAGAACCGGGACAGGGGTAGCCAAAAACATTCAGTACTTC
>TRBJ1-6|TRBV5-6|.|.
CASSPRPRENSPLHF
TGTGCCAGCAGCCCCCGACCCCGGGAAAATTCACCCCTCCACTTT
>TRBJ2-7|TRBV6-1|.|.
CASSEMAGGSYEQYF
TGTGCCAGCAGTGAAATGGCAGGAGGCAGCTACGAGCAGTACTTC
>TRBJ1-5|TRBV7-2|TRBD1|.
CASSRDRGQDQPQHF
TGTGCCAGCAGTCGTGACAGGGGCCAAGATCAGCCCCAGCATTTT
>TRBJ2-2|TRBV2|TRBD1|.
CASSDPRQGESGELFF
TGTGCCAGCAGTGACCCCCGGCAGGGGGAATCCGGGGAGCTGTTTTTT
>TRBJ2-2|TRBV11-3|.|few
CASSPGHITGELFF
TGTGCCAGCAGCCCGGGACACATCACCGGGGAGCTGTTTTTT
>TRBJ2-3|TRBV7-9|.|.
CSSSLGLERGTDTQYF
TGTTCCAGCAGCTTAGGACTGGAGCGAGGCACAGATACGCAGTATTTT
>TRBJ2-1|TRBV7-3|.|few
CASSLFVGGPNEQFF
TGTGCCAGCAGCTTATTCGTGGGGGGGCCGAATGAGCAGTTCTTC
>TRBJ2-5|TRBV9|.|.
CASGQDSASLETQYF
TGTGCCAGCGGCCAAGACAGTGCGTCTCTGGAGACCCAGTACTTC
>TRBJ2-3|TRBV20-1|TRBD1|few
CSAKVGTGVHF
TGCAGTGCTAAGGTGGGGACAGGGGTCCATTTT
>TRBJ2-1|TRBV9|TRBD2|few
CASSGTSGYNEQFF
TGTGCCAGCAGTGGGACTAGCGGCTACAATGAGCAGTTCTTC
>TRBJ1-2|TRBV29-1|TRBD1|.
CSVLGQGDYGYTF
TGCAGCGTACTGGGACAGGGGGACTATGGCTACACCTTC
>TRBJ1-4|TRBV27|TRBD1|.
CASSLTGQGPAMNLFF
TGTGCCAGCAGTTTAACCGGACAGGGGCCTGCAATGAATCTGTTTTTT
>TRBJ2-6|TRBV19|.|.
CASSITGTGANVLTF
TGTGCCAGTAGTATCACGGGAACTGGGGCCAACGTCCTGACTTTC
>TRBJ1-6|TRBV6-1|.|.
CASALDRVNNSPLHF
TGTGCCAGCGCCTTGGACAGAGTTAATAATTCACCCCTCCACTTT
>TRBJ2-2|TRBV6-5|TRBD1|few
CASSYNRGNTGELFF
TGTGCCAGCAGTTATAACAGGGGAAACACCGGGGAGCTGTTTTTT
>TRBJ1-6|TRBV6-5|TRBD1|few
CASSSGTGYNSPLHF
TGTGCCAGCAGTTCCGGGACAGGTTATAATTCACCCCTCCACTTT
>TRBJ1-6|TRBV2|.|.
CASSYDSPYNSPLHF
TGTGCCAGCAGTTATGACAGCCCCTATAATTCACCCCTCCACTTT
>TRBJ2-2|TRBV6-5|.|.
CASSSGTFTGELFF
TGTGCCAGCAGTTCGGGGACTTTCACCGGGGAGCTGTTTTTT
>TRBJ2-7|TRBV4-1|.|.
CASRLEPGAGYEQYF
TGCGCCAGCCGTCTGGAGCCAGGGGCAGGGTACGAGCAGTACTTC
>TRBJ2-7|TRBV11-3|.|.
CASSLGFGTEHEQYF
TGTGCCAGCAGCTTAGGGTTCGGGACTGAGCACGAGCAGTACTTC
>TRBJ1-5|TRBV2|TRBD1|.
CASRGTGTQPQHF
TGTGCCAGCAGGGGGACAGGGACTCAGCCCCAGCATTTT
>TRBJ1-6|TRBV5-6|.|.
CASSLGLSGFSPLHF
TGTGCCAGCAGCTTGGGTTTGTCAGGGTTTTCACCCCTCCACTTT